The 2 T cell receptor beta chains below all came from one sample that was sequenced in a study of long-term antiretroviral therapy in people with HIV. It was version v3.0 of the immunoSEQ assay that was run at survey level. Only in-frame clones appear in the TCRdb table, and some are missing; sequencing was by immunoSEQ multiplex PCR. The sample holds about 6,500 clones; approximately 85% are singletons and the top ten take less than 3%. This sample comprised unsorted PBMCs, obtained 3.7 years after starting antiretroviral therapy. These TCRs come from a woman aged 45-65 years with HIV.

The gene calls are TRBV2 and TRBJ2-2, with TRBD2 identical over 8 bases. The CDR3 has 15 amino acids. V gave up 7 bases and J gave up 1 base; unmatched junction bases: 5. The germline CDR1 and CDR2 sequences are SNHLY and FYNNEI. The DNA of the CDR3 is TGTGCCAGCAAGATTAGCGGGAAGAACACCGGGGAGCTGTTTTTT. Its protein product is CASKISGKNTGELFF.

The DNA of the CDR3 is TGTGCCAGCAGCCAAGATCCGGGACCAAACACAGATACGCAGTATTTT. Translation: CASSQDPGPNTDTQYF. V is TRBV4-2 and J is TRBJ2-3, with D perhaps TRBD1 or TRBD2 (5 bases each). The CDR3 totals 16 residues. Germline CDR1 is LGHNA and CDR2 is YNFKEQ. V dropped 0 bases and J dropped 2 bases, with 12 bases sitting between them.